The sequence of this TCR beta chain was determined in a study of immune heterogeneity within non-small cell lung tumors. Study conclusions and caveats: Individual patients mostly differed in their high-frequency T-cell receptor beta clonotypes. Local T-cell clonality tracked local tumor mutational burden, showing a moderate yet significant relationship (R about 0.35). Identical dominant CDR3 beta clonotypes showed recurrence across tumor sites within a patient, and site-unique high-frequency clones were also present.

Multiplex PCR amplified the TCR beta CDR3 region. Its first round ran for 9 to 11 cycles with 32 V and 13 J primers. TCRdb recomputed calls from the multiplex PCR reads with MiXCR, one row per CDR3 protein. The sample records roughly 2,000 distinct CDR3 sequences, around 21% being singletons. J lost 0 bases, V lost 3 bases, and 5 bases had no gene match. The CDR3 runs to 16 residues. CDR1 is LGHNA and CDR2 is YSLEER in the germline V gene. Template material for each sample was 500 to 650 ng of bulk tumor genomic DNA. Surgeons took several biopsies per primary tumor, spaced far apart, during surgery. Their non-small cell lung cancer was newly diagnosed and untreated, and the patients underwent curative surgery. By share of the sample, this clonotype is medium-sized. Its antigen remains unidentified.

V usage is TRBV4-3 and J usage is TRBJ2-7, with TRBD2 matching 10 bases. Sequenced input: lung tumor tissue. The clonotype was recovered from a woman in her fifties or sixties with non-small cell lung cancer. In nucleotides, the CDR3 is TGCGCCAGCAGCCAGAGGGGACTAGCGCACTCCTACGAGCAGTACTTC. Its translation is CASSQRGLAHSYEQYF.